This T cell receptor (beta chain) was sequenced during a study of blood T cell repertoires in COVID-19. Measured with immunoSEQ multiplex PCR; TCRdb has only the in-frame clones, and not every one. The table includes 200,000 to 250,000 clones, 82% detected once. A single count supports this clone. The participants were between roughly 18 and 89 years old and came from roughly 24 US areas. The specimen was PBMCs or T cells enriched from blood (not recorded which). This receptor was taken from a woman aged 60 to 75 who had recovered from COVID-19.

CDR3: CATSSRTGQGQPQHF. The CDR3 DNA sequence: TGTGCCACCAGCAGCAGGACAGGGCAGGGTCAGCCCCAGCATTTT. This rearrangement joins TRBV15 to TRBJ1-5; TRBD1 matches at 8 bases. With V trimmed by 3 bases and J by 6 bases, 7 bases remained unmatched. The CDR3 spans 15 residues. Germline CDR1 LNHNV, CDR2 YYDKDF (reference sequence).